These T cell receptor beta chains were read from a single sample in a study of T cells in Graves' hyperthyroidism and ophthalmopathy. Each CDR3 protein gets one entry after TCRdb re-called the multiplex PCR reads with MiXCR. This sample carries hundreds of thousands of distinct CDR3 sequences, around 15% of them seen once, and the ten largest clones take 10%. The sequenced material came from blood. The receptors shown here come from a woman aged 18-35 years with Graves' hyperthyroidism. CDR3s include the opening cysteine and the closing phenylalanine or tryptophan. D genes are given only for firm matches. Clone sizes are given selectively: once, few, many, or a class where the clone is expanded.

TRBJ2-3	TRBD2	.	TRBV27	TGTGCCAGCAGTAGAAGCGGAGGGAGGGCCGTAGATACGCAGTATTTT	CASSRSGGRAVDTQYF
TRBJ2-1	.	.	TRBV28	TGTGCCAGCCGCAGAATAGTGGGTGAGCAGTTCTTC	CASRRIVGEQFF
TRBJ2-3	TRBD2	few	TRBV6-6	TGTGCCAGCAGTTACTCAAGCCTAGCGGGAGGCACAGATACGCAGTATTTT	CASSYSSLAGGTDTQYF
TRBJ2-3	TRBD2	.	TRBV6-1	TGTGCCAGCAGACGAGGACTAGCAACCCATACGCAGTATTTT	CASRRGLATHTQYF
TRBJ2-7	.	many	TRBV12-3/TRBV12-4	TGTGCCAGCAGTCCGTCAGATTACTACGAGCAGTACTTC	CASSPSDYYEQYF
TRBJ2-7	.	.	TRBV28	TGTGTCCGGACAGCGGGTAGAATCTCCTACGAGCAGTACTTC	CVRTAGRISYEQYF
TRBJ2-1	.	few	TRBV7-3	TGTGCCAGCAGACGAGGGGTTGGGACAGAGCAGTTCTTC	CASRRGVGTEQFF
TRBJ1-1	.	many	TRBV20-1	TGCAGTGCAGAAAGGTCGCCCAGCCTTGATGAAGCTTTCTTT	CSAERSPSLDEAFF
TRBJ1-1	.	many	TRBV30	TGTGCCTGGAGTGGGGACACTGAAGCTTTCTTT	CAWSGDTEAFF
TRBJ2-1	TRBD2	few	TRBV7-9	TGTGCCAGCACCTTCCAAGGGACTAGCGGGAGCCCCTACAATGAGCAGTTCTTC	CASTFQGTSGSPYNEQFF
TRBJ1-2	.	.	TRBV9	TGTGCCAGCAGCGTAGTGGAGGGGGGAGGCTACACCTTC	CASSVVEGGGYTF
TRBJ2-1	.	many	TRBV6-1	TGTGCCAGCAGTGAACTAATAGGGGTGAGTGAGCAGTTCTTC	CASSELIGVSEQFF
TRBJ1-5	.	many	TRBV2	TGTGCCAGCAGTGAACCAGGGGTAGCGGATCAGCCCCAGCATTTT	CASSEPGVADQPQHF
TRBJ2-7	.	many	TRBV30	TGTGCCTCCCGGGACACCCAGGGGTACGAGCAGTACTTC	CASRDTQGYEQYF
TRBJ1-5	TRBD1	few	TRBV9	TGTGCCAGCAGCGCACAGGGGGCGAGCAATCAGCCCCAGCATTTT	CASSAQGASNQPQHF
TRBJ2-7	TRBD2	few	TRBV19	TGTGCCAGTAGTTTTACTAGCGGGGGGCCCTACGAGCAGTACTTC	CASSFTSGGPYEQYF
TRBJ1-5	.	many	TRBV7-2	TGTGCCAGCAGTTACCTAGTGGGCAATCAGCCCCAGCATTTT	CASSYLVGNQPQHF
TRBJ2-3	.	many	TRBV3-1	TGTGCCAGCGCCCGGACATGGGGCACAGATACGCAGTATTTT	CASARTWGTDTQYF
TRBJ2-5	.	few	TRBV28	TGTGCCAGCAGTTTAACCGTCCTAGTACAAGAGACCCAGTACTTC	CASSLTVLVQETQYF
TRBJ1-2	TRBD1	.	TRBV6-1	TGTACCAGCAGCCTGATTACCGGGACAGGTAACGCCTATGGCTACACCTTC	CTSSLITGTGNAYGYTF
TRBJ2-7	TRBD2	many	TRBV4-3	TGCGCCAGCAGCCAAGATCCTAGCGGGATTTACGAGCAGTACTTC	CASSQDPSGIYEQYF
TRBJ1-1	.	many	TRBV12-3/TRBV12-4	TGTGCCAGCAGTACTTACACTGAAGCTTTCTTT	CASSTYTEAFF
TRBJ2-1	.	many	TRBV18	TGTGCCAGCTCACCGGTTGAGGGAAACAATGAGCAGTTCTTC	CASSPVEGNNEQFF
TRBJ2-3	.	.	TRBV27	TGTGCCAGCAGCCAAAGGGAAGTTTGGTATTTT	CASSQREVWYF
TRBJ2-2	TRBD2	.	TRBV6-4	TGTGCCAGCAGTGTCTTATGCCTAGCGGATACCGGGGAGCTGTTTTTT	CASSVLCLADTGELFF
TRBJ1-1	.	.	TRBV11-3	TGTGCCAGCAGGGCGGACAGTTTGAACACTGAAGCTTTCTTT	CASRADSLNTEAFF
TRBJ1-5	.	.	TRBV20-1	TGCAGTGCTAGATCCCCGGACGAGATAACGAATCAGCCCCAGCATTTT	CSARSPDEITNQPQHF
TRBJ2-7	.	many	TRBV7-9	TGTGCCAGCAGCTTAGGTAGGACCTACTACGAGCAGTACTTC	CASSLGRTYYEQYF
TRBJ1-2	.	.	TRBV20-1	TGCAGTGCTAGAGGGAGTCAGGGAGGGCATGGCTACACCTTC	CSARGSQGGHGYTF
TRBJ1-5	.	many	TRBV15	TGTGCCACCAGCAGGGTTGACATGTATAGCAATCAGCCCCAGCATTTT	CATSRVDMYSNQPQHF
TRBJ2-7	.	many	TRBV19	TGTGCCAGTAGTGCCCGGAAACAGGGGACTCGGCGCGAGCAGTACTTC	CASSARKQGTRREQYF
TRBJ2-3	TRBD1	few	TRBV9	TGTGCCAGCAGCGCGGGAGCCAGGACAGGGGGCACAGATACGCAGTATTTT	CASSAGARTGGTDTQYF
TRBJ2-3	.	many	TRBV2	TGTGCCAGCAGTGATATGGGACCCTTAGGAGCTGCAGATACGCAGTATTTT	CASSDMGPLGAADTQYF
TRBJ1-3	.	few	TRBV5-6	TGTGCCAGCAGCTTGACAGTTGCACCATTCTCTGGAAACACCATATATTTT	CASSLTVAPFSGNTIYF
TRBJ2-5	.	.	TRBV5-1	TGCGCCAGCAGCTTGGCCCCTGAGTTTGCGGGGACCCAGTACTTC	CASSLAPEFAGTQYF
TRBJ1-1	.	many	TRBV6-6	TGTGCCAGCAGTTACTCGGCGGGGGCGCGTCCTGAAGCTTTCTTT	CASSYSAGARPEAFF
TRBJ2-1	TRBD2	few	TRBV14	TGTGCCAGCAGTCAACTAGCGGGAGATGGTAGTGAGCAGTTCTTC	CASSQLAGDGSEQFF
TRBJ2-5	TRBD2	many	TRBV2	TGTGCCAGCAGTACTCGACCGGGACTAGCGGCCCAAGAGACCCAGTACTTC	CASSTRPGLAAQETQYF
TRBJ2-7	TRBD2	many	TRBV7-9	TGTGCCAGCAGCTTCCCGGGACTAGCGGGAGGGTTCTCCTACGAGCAGTACTTC	CASSFPGLAGGFSYEQYF
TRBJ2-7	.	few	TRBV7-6	TGTGCCAGCAGCTTAAGCACGGGGATCTACGAGCAGTACTTC	CASSLSTGIYEQYF
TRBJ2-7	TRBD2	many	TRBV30	TGTGCCTGGAGTTCTCCGCGGACTAGTCCCCACGAGCAGTACTTC	CAWSSPRTSPHEQYF
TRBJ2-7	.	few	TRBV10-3	TGTGCCATCAGCGGGGTCAGCTCCTACGAGCAGTACTTC	CAISGVSSYEQYF
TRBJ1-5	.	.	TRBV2	TGTGCCAGCAGCCGGACATTGGGCAATCAGCCCCAGCATTTT	CASSRTLGNQPQHF
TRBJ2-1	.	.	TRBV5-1	TGCGCCAGCGCCATAAAGGGGATCAATGAGCAGTTCTTC	CASAIKGINEQFF
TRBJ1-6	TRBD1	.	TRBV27	TGTGCCAGCAGTCGGGACAGGGCTCAAAATTCACCCCTCCACTTT	CASSRDRAQNSPLHF
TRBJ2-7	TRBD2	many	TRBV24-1	TGTGCCACCAGCCGGGGTAGCGGGAGCGGAACCTACGAGCAGTACTTC	CATSRGSGSGTYEQYF
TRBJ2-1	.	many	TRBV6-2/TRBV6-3	TGTGCCAGCAGTTATCTGGGGGGATCCTACAATGAGCAGTTCTTC	CASSYLGGSYNEQFF
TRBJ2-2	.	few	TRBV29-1	TGCAGCGTTGTTGAGGGGGTCGGCACCGGGGAGCTGTTTTTT	CSVVEGVGTGELFF
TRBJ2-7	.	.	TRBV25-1	TGTGCCAGCAGTAACGGTGAGAGGAACGAGCAGTACTTC	CASSNGERNEQYF
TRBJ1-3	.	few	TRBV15	TGTGCCACCAGCCGAATCGGACGGACCTCTGGAAACACCATATATTTT	CATSRIGRTSGNTIYF
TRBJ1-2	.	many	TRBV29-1	TGCAGCGTTGTAAGTGCTAACTATGGCTACACCTTC	CSVVSANYGYTF
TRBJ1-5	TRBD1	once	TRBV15	TGTGCCACCAGCAGAGTGACAGGGGATTATAGCAATCAGCCCCAGCATTTT	CATSRVTGDYSNQPQHF
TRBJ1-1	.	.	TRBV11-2	TGTGCCAGCAGCTCGTGGGGGAGCCGCCCTGAAGCTTTCTTT	CASSSWGSRPEAFF
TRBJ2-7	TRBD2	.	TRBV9	TGTGCCAGCAGCCCCCGGACTAGCGGGAGTTTTGACGAGCAGTACTTC	CASSPRTSGSFDEQYF